The 12 T cell receptor beta chains below all came from one sample that was sequenced in a study of cytomegalovirus exposure and HLA in healthy donors. PCR employed 60 Vbeta and 13 Jbeta primers. Profiled with immunoSEQ multiplex PCR; TCRdb holds only in-frame clones, not every one. This sample carries about 160,000 clones, 75% to 85% of them seen once, and the ten largest clones take approximately 1%. Material: PBMCs. The receptors originated from a girl under 10 years old in good health and CMV-seropositive.

The rearrangement joins TRBV4-1 to TRBJ1-2; D may be TRBD1 (6 bases). Germline V lookup: CDR1 MGHRA, CDR2 YSYEKL. The CDR3 has 14 amino acids. Trimming pared 3 bases from V and 2 bases from J, leaving 10 bases between. The CDR3 nucleotides read TGCGCCAGCAGCCACAGGGGACGCAACTATGGCTACACCTTC. Its protein product is CASSHRGRNYGYTF.

The rearrangement joins TRBV18 to TRBJ2-7, with D possibly TRBD1 on 6 matching bases. The CDR3 consists of 15 residues. Trimming shortened V by 3 bases and J by 0 bases, and 12 bases separated the two germline ends. Per the germline V gene, CDR1 is KGHSH and CDR2 is LQKENI. CDR3 nucleotide sequence: TGTGCCAGCTCACCGGGAACAGGGAGCTCCTACGAGCAGTACTTC. Amino acid sequence: CASSPGTGSSYEQYF.

The J gene is TRBJ2-1, the V gene TRBV5-1, with 7 bases that match TRBD2. The CDR3 consists of 15 residues. In germline, CDR1 is SGHRS, CDR2 YFSETQ. The V segment lost 3 bases and the J segment 3 bases; nucleotides outside the gene matches: 6. The CDR3 is CASSSSGPFYNEQFF. The CDR3, as DNA: TGCGCCAGCAGCTCTAGCGGACCCTTCTACAATGAGCAGTTCTTC. Based on the CDR3 plus reference TRBV5-1 and TRBJ2-1, the full variable domain is KAGVTQTPRYLIKTRGQQVTLSCSPISGHRSVSWYQQTPGQGLQFLFEYFSETQRNKGNFPGRFSGRQFSNSRSEMNVSTLELGDSALYLCASSSSGPFYNEQFFGPGTRLTVL.

V and J are TRBV6-5 and TRBJ1-2; D gene unclear. The V and J ends lost 2 bases and 8 bases respectively, with 18 bases between them. CDR1 and CDR2 (germline): MNHEY, SVGAGI. CDR3 length: 15 amino acids. The DNA of the CDR3 is TGTGCCAGCAGTTACGGGCAGAGGGCAGGATGGGGCTACACCTTC. It codes for CASSYGQRAGWGYTF.

The chain couples TRBV5-6 to TRBJ2-7; possible D gene TRBD2, 6 bases. The CDR3 runs 14 residues. Trimming removed 2 bases from V and 7 bases from J, with 16 bases in between. Germline V lookup: CDR1 SGHDT, CDR2 YYEEEE. The CDR3 loop is CASSLAGPGREQYF. DNA for the CDR3: TGTGCCAGCAGCTTAGCGGGCCCAGGACGGGAGCAGTACTTC.

This chain joins TRBV10-3 and TRBJ2-3; TRBD1 agrees at 7 bases. The junction had 23 bases not matched to a gene; V was cut back by 5 bases and J by 0 bases. Germline CDR1 reads ENHRY; CDR2 reads SYGVKD. The CDR3 has 21 residues. CDR3 sequence: CAISTTTITPTGYSSTDTQYF. The CDR3 DNA follows: TGTGCCATCAGTACGACGACGATTACCCCGACAGGGTATTCTAGCACAGATACGCAGTATTTT.

V usage is TRBV6-4 and J usage is TRBJ1-1; possibly TRBD1 for D (5 bases). Germline values: CDR1 MRHNA, CDR2 SNTAGT. The CDR3 is 13 residues long. With 3 bases removed from V and 1 base from J, the gap between germline ends came to 6 bases. CDR3 bases: TGTGCCAGCAGTGAAGGGGCGAACACTGAAGCTTTCTTT. This translates into CASSEGANTEAFF.

This clone was observed once. V and J are TRBV6-1 and TRBJ1-5; D gene unclear. Between the trimmed V and J ends, which lost 8 bases and 2 bases, there was a span of 16 bases. CDR1 and CDR2 (germline): MNHNS, SASEGT. This CDR3 has 15 residues. The CDR3 loop is CASVVLAPGNQPQHF. Written as DNA, the CDR3 is TGTGCCAGCGTAGTCTTAGCCCCCGGCAATCAGCCCCAGCATTTT.

The chain carries TRBV30 and TRBJ2-7, with 7 bases lining up with TRBD1. With 3 bases clipped from V and 3 bases from J, the junction kept 8 bases outside the gene matches. The CDR3 spans 14 residues. Germline CDR1 GTSNPN, CDR2 SVGIG (reference sequence). The DNA for the CDR3 is TGTGCCTGGAGCCGGGACAGATTATTCTACGAGCAGTACTTC. As protein: CAWSRDRLFYEQYF.

The J gene is TRBJ2-2, the V gene TRBV28; D is possibly TRBD1 (5 bases). With 6 bases removed from V and 5 bases from J, the gap between germline ends came to 13 bases. CDR1 MDHEN and CDR2 SYDVKM come from the germline V gene. The CDR3 has 14 amino acids. This CDR3 is CASSPGWGTGELFF. CDR3 bases: TGTGCCAGCAGCCCAGGGTGGGGAACCGGGGAGCTGTTTTTT.

CDR3 sequence (DNA): TGTGCCAGCAGCCTTAGGCTAGCGGGAGGGCCGAACAATGAGCAGTTCTTC. Encoded protein: CASSLRLAGGPNNEQFF. The chain is built from TRBV11-2 and TRBJ2-1, with TRBD2 matching 12 bases. Germline V gene sequence: CDR1 SGHAT, CDR2 FQNNGV. The length of the CDR3 is 17 residues. V shed 5 bases and J 5 bases; nucleotides not matched to a gene: 10. The full variable domain, with the rest looked up from reference TRBV11-2 and TRBJ2-1, is EAGVAQSPRYKIIEKRQSVAFWCNPISGHATLYWYQQILGQGPKLLIQFQNNGVVDDSQLPKDRFSAERLKGVDSTLKIQPAKLEDSAVYLCASSLRLAGGPNNEQFFGPGTRLTVL.

The rearrangement links TRBV9 to TRBJ2-7; possible D gene TRBD2, 5 bases. Germline-derived CDR1 and CDR2 are SGDLS and YYNGEE. The length of the CDR3 is 16 residues. The ends were cut back, 0 bases at V and 3 bases at J, with 16 bases in the middle. The CDR3 protein is CASSVGGLGGFYEQYF. The CDR3 DNA reads TGTGCCAGCAGCGTAGGAGGGCTTGGTGGTTTCTACGAGCAGTACTTC.